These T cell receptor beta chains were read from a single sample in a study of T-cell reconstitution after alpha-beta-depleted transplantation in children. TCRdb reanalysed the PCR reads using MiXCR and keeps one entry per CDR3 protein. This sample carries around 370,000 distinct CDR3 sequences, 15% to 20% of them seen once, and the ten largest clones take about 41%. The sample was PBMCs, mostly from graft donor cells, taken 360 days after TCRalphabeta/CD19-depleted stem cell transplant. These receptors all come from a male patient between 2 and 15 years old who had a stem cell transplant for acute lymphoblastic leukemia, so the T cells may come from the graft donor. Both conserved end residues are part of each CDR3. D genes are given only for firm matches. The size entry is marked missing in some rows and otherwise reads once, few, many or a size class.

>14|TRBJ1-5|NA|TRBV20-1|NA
CSAREGSGGQPQHF
TGCAGTGCTAGAGAGGGGTCAGGAGGGCAGCCCCAGCATTTT
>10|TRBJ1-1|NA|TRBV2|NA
CASGDTEAFF
TGTGCCTCAGGGGACACTGAAGCTTTCTTT
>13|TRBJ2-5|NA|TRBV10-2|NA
CASSDGQTETQYF
TGCGCCAGCAGTGATGGGCAGACGGAGACCCAGTACTTC
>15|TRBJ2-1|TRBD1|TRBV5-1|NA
CASSTPGQQYNEQFF
TGCGCCAGCAGCACTCCGGGACAGCAATACAATGAGCAGTTCTTC
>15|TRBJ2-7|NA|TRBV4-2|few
CASSQGGGGAYEQYF
TGTGCCAGCAGCCAAGGGGGGGGCGGAGCCTACGAGCAGTACTTC
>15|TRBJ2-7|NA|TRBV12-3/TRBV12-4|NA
CASSLIWGMNYEQYF
TGTGCCAGCAGTCTCATTTGGGGAATGAACTACGAGCAGTACTTC
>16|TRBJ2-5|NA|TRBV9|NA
CASSVGVGGGGETQYF
TGTGCCAGCAGCGTAGGTGTTGGGGGAGGAGGAGAGACCCAGTACTTC
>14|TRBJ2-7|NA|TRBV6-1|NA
CASASGPYFYEQYF
TGTGCCAGCGCCTCGGGACCGTACTTCTACGAGCAGTACTTC
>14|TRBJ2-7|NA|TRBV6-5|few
CASSYSDSFYEQYF
TGTGCCAGCAGTTACTCGGACAGTTTTTACGAGCAGTACTTC
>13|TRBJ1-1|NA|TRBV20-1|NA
CSAREGWNTEAFF
TGCAGTGCTAGAGAGGGGTGGAACACTGAAGCTTTCTTT
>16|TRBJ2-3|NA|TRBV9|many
CASSVGERAHLDTQYF
TGTGCCAGCAGCGTAGGGGAGCGGGCTCATTTGGATACGCAGTATTTT
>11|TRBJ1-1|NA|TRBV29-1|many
CSVYRNTEAFF
TGCAGCGTATACAGGAACACTGAAGCTTTCTTT
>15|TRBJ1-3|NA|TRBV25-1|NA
CASSGSGTAGNTIYF
TGTGCCAGCAGTGGATCCGGGACGGCTGGAAACACCATATATTTT
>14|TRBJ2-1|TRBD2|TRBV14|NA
CASSPRWGRVEQFF
TGTGCCAGCAGCCCCCGCTGGGGGAGGGTTGAGCAGTTCTTC
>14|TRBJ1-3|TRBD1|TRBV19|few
CASSFGQGRATIYF
TGTGCCAGTAGTTTCGGACAGGGGAGAGCCACCATATATTTT
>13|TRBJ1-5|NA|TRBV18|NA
CASSPDMAQPQHF
TGTGCCAGCTCACCCGACATGGCACAGCCCCAGCATTTT
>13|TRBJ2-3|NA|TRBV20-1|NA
CSASRSTADTQYF
TGCAGTGCTAGCAGGAGTACCGCAGATACGCAGTATTTT
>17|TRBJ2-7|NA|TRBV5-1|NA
CASSLFPSDPFRYEQYF
TGCGCCAGCAGCTTATTTCCTTCGGACCCCTTTCGCTACGAGCAGTACTTC
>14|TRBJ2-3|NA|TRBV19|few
CASSQDIVTDTQYF
TGTGCCAGTAGTCAAGACATCGTCACAGATACGCAGTATTTT
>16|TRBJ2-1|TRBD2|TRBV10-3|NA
CAISESVTSGTYEQFF
TGTGCCATCAGTGAGTCAGTAACTAGCGGGACATATGAGCAGTTCTTC
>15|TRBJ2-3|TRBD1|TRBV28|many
CASSLPGGGTDTQYF
TGTGCCAGCAGTCTCCCAGGGGGCGGGACGGATACGCAGTATTTT
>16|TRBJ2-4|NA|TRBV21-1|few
CASSEGWEESKNIQYF
TGTGCCAGCAGCGAAGGGTGGGAGGAGTCCAAAAACATTCAGTACTTC
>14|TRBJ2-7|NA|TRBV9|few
CASSADRLTYEQYF
TGTGCCAGCAGCGCAGACAGATTAACCTACGAGCAGTACTTC
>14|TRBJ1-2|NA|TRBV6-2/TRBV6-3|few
CASRTSGERYGYTF
TGTGCCAGCAGGACGTCCGGGGAGCGCTATGGCTACACCTTC
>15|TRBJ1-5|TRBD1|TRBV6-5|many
CASRPTGAGNQPQHF
TGTGCCAGCAGACCTACAGGGGCCGGCAATCAGCCCCAGCATTTT
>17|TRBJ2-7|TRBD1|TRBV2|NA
CASSERWWDRVSYEQYF
TGTGCCAGCAGTGAACGGTGGTGGGACAGGGTCTCCTACGAGCAGTACTTC
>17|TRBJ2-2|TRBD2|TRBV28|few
CASSLQRTSLNTGELFF
TGTGCCAGCAGTTTACAAAGGACTAGCCTGAACACCGGGGAGCTGTTTTTT
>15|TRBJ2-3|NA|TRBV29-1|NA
CSVEEAKHSTDTQYF
TGCAGCGTTGAAGAGGCTAAGCATTCCACAGATACGCAGTATTTT
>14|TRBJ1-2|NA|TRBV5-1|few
CASSGAPGVHGYTF
TGCGCCAGCAGTGGGGCCCCCGGAGTCCATGGCTACACCTTC
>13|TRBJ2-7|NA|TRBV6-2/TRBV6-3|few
CASGSATSYEQYF
TGTGCCAGCGGTTCGGCCACCTCCTACGAGCAGTACTTC
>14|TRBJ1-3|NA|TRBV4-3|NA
CASSPTGLGNTIYF
TGCGCCAGCTCCCCAACAGGGCTGGGAAACACCATATATTTT
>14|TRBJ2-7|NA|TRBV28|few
CASSPHRTPYEQYF
TGTGCCAGCAGTCCTCACAGGACCCCGTACGAGCAGTACTTC
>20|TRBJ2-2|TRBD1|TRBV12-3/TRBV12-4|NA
CASSLRPLARDRGQTGELFF
TGTGCCAGCAGTTTAAGGCCTTTGGCTAGGGACAGGGGGCAGACCGGGGAGCTGTTTTTT
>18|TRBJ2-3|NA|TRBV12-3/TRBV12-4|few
CASSLLFSDSRGTDTQYF
TGTGCCAGCAGTTTACTTTTCTCGGACAGCCGGGGGACAGATACGCAGTATTTT
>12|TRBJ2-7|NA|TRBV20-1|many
CSAIVAPDEQYF
TGCAGTGCTATAGTCGCCCCCGACGAGCAGTACTTC
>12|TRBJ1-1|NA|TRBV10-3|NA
CAIRQGDTEAFF
TGTGCCATCAGACAGGGCGACACTGAAGCTTTCTTT
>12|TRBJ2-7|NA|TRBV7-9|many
CASSLVRGGQYF
TGTGCCAGCAGCTTAGTACGGGGAGGGCAGTACTTC
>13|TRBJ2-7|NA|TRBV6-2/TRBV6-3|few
CASSFHPAYEQYF
TGTGCCAGCAGTTTCCACCCCGCCTACGAGCAGTACTTC
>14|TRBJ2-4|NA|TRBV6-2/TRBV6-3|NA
CASSYSTRLNIQYF
TGTGCCAGCAGTTACTCGACAAGACTAAACATTCAGTACTTC
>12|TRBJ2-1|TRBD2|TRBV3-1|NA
CASSQGGIEQFF
TGTGCCAGCAGCCAGGGGGGGATTGAGCAGTTCTTC
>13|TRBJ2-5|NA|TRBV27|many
CASSSQIQETQYF
TGTGCCAGCAGTTCCCAGATTCAAGAGACCCAGTACTTC
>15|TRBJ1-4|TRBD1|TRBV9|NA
CASSESTGEYEKLFF
TGTGCCAGCAGCGAATCGACAGGGGAGTATGAAAAACTGTTTTTT
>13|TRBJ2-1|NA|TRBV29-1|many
CSVDTRRDNEQFF
TGCAGCGTTGACACCAGGCGGGACAATGAGCAGTTCTTC